This T cell receptor beta chain stems from a study of blood T cell repertoires in COVID-19. Across the whole study: The analysed material was cDNA or gDNA that came from T cells, B-cell-depleted T cells, or PBMCs.

Germline lookup yields CDR1 SGHRS and CDR2 YFSETQ. This CDR3 is built from 16 residues. The junction had 13 bases not matched to a gene; V was cut back by 4 bases and J by 9 bases. Categorization into cohorts depended on clinical history that participants reported. Original analysis: Reference gene primer amplification yielded estimated nucleated cell counts. Clones were read by immunoSEQ multiplex PCR, and TCRdb kept only the in-frame ones, dropping some. That table is the source of V, J and clone size, and D and trimming were worked out from the DNA. Among approximately 240,000 clones listed, about nine tenths were seen once.

The sequencing sample was made of PBMCs or T cells enriched from blood (not recorded which). The source of this sequence is a woman in her twenties or thirties with acute COVID-19. This chain links TRBV5-1 with TRBJ1-6, with 7 bases lining up with TRBD1. The DNA for the CDR3 is TGCGCCAGCAGCGACATATATAGGACAGGTGGTTCACCCCTCCACTTT. It yields the protein CASSDIYRTGGSPLHF.